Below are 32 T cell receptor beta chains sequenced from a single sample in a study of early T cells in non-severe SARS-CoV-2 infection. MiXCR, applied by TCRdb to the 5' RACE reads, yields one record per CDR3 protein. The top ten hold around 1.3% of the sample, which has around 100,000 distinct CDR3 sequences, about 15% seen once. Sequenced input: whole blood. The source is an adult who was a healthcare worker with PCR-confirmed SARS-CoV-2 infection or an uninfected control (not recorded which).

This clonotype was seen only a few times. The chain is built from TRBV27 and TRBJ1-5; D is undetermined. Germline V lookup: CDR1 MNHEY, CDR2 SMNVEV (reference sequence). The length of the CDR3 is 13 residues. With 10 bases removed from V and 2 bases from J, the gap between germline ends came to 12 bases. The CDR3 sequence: CATSIGGNQPQHF. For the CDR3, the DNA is TGTGCCACCTCCATAGGTGGCAATCAGCCCCAGCATTTT.

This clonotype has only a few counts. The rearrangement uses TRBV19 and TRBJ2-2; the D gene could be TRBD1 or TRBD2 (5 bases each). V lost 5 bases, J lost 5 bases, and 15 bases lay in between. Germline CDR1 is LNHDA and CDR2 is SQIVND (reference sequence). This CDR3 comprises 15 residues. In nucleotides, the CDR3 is TGTGCCAGTAGTGACAGCGGAACCGCAACCGGGGAGCTGTTTTTT. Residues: CASSDSGTATGELFF.

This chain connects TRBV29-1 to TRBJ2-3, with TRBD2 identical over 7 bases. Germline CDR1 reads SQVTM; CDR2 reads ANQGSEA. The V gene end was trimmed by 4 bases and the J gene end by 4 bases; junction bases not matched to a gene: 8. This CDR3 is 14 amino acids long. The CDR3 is CSVGAGVYPDTQYF. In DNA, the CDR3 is TGCAGCGTTGGGGCGGGAGTATACCCAGATACGCAGTATTTT.

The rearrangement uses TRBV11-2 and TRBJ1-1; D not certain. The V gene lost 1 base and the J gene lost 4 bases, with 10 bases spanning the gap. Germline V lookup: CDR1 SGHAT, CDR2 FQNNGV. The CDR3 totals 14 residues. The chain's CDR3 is CASSLALPGTEAFF. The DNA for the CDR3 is TGTGCCAGCAGCTTAGCCCTCCCCGGCACTGAAGCTTTCTTT.

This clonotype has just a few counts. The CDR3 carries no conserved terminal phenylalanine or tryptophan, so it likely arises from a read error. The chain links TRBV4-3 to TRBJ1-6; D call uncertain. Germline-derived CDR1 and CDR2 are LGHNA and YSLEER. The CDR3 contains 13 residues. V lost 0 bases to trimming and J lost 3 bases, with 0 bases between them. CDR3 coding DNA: TGCGCCAGCAGCCAAGACTATAATTCACCCCTCCACCTT. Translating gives CASSQDYNSPLHL.

The CDR3 nucleotides read TGTGCCAGCAGCTTAGGTTTTTCAACCGGGGAGCTGTTTTTT. Protein product: CASSLGFSTGELFF. The chain couples TRBV7-6 to TRBJ2-2; D not certain. CDR3 length: 14 amino acids. The germline V gene has CDR1 SGHVS and CDR2 FNYEAQ. Trimming pared 1 base from V and 5 bases from J, leaving 8 bases between.

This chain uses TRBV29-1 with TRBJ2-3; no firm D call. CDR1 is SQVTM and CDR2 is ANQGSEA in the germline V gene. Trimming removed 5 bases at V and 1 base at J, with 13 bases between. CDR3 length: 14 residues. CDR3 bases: TGCAGCGTTACAGCCAAATGGGGCACAGATACGCAGTATTTT. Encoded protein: CSVTAKWGTDTQYF.

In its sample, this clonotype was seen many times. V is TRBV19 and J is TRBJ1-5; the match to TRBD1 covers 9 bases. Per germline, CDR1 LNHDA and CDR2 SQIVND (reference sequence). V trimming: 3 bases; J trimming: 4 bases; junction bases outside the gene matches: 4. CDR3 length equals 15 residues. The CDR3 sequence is CASSMGTGTNQPQHF. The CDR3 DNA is TGTGCCAGTAGTATGGGGACAGGGACTAATCAGCCCCAGCATTTT.

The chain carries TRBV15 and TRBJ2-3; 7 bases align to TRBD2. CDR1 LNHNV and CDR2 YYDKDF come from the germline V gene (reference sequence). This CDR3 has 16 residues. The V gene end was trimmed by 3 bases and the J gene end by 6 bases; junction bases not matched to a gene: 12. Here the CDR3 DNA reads TGTGCCACCAGCAGGACCGGGACGGGAGGTTCCGATACGCAGTATTTT. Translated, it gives CATSRTGTGGSDTQYF.

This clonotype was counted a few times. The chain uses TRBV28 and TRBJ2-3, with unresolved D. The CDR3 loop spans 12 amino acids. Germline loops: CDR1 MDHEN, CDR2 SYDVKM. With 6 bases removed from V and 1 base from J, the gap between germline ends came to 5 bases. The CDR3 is CASRSGTDTQYF. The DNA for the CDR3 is TGTGCCAGCAGGTCGGGCACAGATACGCAGTATTTT.

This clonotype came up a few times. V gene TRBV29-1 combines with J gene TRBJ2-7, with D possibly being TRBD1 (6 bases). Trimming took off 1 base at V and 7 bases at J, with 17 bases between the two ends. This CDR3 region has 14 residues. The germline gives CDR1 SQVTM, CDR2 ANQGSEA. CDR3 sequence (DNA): TGCAGCGTTGAAGCGGGCCAGGGGCTCCGGGAGCAGTACTTC. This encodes CSVEAGQGLREQYF.

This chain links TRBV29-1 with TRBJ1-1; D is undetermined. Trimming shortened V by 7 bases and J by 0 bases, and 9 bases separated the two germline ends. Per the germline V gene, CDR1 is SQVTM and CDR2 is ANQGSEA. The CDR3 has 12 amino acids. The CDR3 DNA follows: TGCAGCGCGGAGGGCTTGAACACTGAAGCTTTCTTT. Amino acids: CSAEGLNTEAFF.

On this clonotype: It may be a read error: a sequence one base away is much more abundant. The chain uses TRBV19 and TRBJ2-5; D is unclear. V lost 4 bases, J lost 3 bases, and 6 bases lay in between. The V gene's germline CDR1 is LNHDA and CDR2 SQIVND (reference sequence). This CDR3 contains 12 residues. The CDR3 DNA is TGTGCCAGTAGTAATCCCGAAGAGACCCAGTACTTC. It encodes CASSNPEETQYF.

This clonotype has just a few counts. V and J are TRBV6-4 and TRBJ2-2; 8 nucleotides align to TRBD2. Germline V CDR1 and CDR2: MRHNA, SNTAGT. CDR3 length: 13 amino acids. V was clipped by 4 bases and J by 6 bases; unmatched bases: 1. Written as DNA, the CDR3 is TGTGCCAGCAGTGCGGGAGGGCCCGGGGAGCTGTTTTTT. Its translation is CASSAGGPGELFF.

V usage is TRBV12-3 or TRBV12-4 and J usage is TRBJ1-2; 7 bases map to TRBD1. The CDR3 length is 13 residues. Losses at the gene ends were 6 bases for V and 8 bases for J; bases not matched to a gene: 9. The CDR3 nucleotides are TGTGCCAGCAGCGACAGGGTCACGGGGGGCTACACCTTC. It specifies CASSDRVTGGYTF.

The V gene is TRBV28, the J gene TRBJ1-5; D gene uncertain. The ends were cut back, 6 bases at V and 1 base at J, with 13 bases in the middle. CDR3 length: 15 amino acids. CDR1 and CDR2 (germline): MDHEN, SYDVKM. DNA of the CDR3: TGTGCCAGCAGCGGACGGGGAGGAAGCAATCAGCCCCAGCATTTT. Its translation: CASSGRGGSNQPQHF. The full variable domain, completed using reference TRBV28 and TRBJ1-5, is DVKVTQSSRYLVKRTGEKVFLECVQDMDHENMFWYRQDPGLGLRLIYFSYDVKMKEKGDIPEGYSVSREKKERFSLILESASTNQTSMYLCASSGRGGSNQPQHFGDGTRLSIL.

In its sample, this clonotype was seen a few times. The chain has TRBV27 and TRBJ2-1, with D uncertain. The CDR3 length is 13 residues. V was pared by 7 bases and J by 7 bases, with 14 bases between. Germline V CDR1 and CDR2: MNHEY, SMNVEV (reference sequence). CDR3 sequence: CASTHGDTNEQFF. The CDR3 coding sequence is TGTGCCAGCACCCACGGAGACACGAATGAGCAGTTCTTC.

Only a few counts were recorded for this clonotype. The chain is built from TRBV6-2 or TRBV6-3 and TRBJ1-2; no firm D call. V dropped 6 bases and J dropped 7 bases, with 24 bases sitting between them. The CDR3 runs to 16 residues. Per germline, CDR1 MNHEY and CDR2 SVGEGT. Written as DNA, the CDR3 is TGTGCCAGCAGCCGGCCCGGGAGCCCGCAAAGTGGTGGCTACACCTTC. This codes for CASSRPGSPQSGGYTF.

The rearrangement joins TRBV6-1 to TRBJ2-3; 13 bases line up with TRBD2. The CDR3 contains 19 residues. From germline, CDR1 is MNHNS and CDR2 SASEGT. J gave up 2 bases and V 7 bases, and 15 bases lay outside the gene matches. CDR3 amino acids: CASTLQTGLAGTFTDTQYF. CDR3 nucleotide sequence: TGTGCCAGCACCCTACAGACGGGACTAGCGGGGACCTTCACAGATACGCAGTATTTT.

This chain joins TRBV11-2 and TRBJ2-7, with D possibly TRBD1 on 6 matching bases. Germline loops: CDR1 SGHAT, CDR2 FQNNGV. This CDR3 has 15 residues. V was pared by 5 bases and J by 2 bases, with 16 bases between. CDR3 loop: CASSRKWDKPYEQYF. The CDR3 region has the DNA TGTGCCAGCAGCCGAAAATGGGACAAGCCCTACGAGCAGTACTTC.

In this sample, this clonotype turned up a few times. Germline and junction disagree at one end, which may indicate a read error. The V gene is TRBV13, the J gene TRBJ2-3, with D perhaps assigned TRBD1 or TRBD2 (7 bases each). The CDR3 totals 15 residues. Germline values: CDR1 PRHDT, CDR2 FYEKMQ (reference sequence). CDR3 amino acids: CASSLGGGGTDTQYF. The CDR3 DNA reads TGTGCCAGCAGCCTAGGGGGCGGGGGAACAGATACGCAGTATTTT.

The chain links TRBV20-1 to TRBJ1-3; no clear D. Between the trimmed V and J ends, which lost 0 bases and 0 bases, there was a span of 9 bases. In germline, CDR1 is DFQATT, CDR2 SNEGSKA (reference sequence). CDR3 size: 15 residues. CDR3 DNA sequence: TGCAGTGCTAGAGAGGGCCGAAGCTCTGGAAACACCATATATTTT. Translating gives CSAREGRSSGNTIYF.

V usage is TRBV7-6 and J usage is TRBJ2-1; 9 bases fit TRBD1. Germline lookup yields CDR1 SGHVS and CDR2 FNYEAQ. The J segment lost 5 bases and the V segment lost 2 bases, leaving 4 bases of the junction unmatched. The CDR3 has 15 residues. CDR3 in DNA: TGTGCCAGCAGCTTATTCCGGGACAGGGACAATGAGCAGTTCTTC. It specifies CASSLFRDRDNEQFF.

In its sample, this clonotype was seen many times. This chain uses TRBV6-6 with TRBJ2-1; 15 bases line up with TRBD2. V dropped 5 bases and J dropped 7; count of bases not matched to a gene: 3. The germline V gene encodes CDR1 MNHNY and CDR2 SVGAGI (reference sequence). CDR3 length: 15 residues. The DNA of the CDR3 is TGTGCCAGCAGTCAGGGGACTAGCGGGAGGAATGAGCAGTTCTTC. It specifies CASSQGTSGRNEQFF.

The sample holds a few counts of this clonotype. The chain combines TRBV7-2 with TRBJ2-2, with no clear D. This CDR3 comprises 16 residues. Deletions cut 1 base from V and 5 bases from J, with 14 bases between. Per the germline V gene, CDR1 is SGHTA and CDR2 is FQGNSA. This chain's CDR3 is CASSLGPFSSTGELFF. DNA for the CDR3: TGTGCCAGCAGCTTAGGACCATTTAGTTCGACCGGGGAGCTGTTTTTT.

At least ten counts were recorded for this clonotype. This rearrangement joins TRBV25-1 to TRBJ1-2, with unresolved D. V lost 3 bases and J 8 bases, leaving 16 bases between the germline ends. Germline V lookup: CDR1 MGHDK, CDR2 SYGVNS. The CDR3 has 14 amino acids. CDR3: CASSDPGRVGGYTF. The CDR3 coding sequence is TGTGCCAGCAGTGATCCCGGGAGGGTAGGAGGCTACACCTTC.

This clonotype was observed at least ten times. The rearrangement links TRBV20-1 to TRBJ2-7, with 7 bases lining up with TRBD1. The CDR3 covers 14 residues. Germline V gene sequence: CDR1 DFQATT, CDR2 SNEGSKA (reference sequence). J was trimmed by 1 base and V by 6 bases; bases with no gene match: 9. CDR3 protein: CSASQGVGSYEQYF. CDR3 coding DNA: TGCAGTGCCTCCCAGGGGGTCGGGTCCTACGAGCAGTACTTC.

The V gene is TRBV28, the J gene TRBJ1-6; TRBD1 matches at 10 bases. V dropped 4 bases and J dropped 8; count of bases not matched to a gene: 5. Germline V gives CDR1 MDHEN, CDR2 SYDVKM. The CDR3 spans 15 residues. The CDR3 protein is CASSSSGTGDSPLHF. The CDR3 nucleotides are TGTGCCAGCAGTTCCTCCGGGACAGGGGATTCACCCCTCCACTTT.

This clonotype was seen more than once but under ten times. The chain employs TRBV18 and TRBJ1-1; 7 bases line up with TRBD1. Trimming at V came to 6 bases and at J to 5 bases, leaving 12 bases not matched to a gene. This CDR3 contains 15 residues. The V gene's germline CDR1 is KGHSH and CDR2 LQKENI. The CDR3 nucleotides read TGTGCCAGCTCGAGCCTCGAGACAGGGCGAACTGAAGCTTTCTTT. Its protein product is CASSSLETGRTEAFF.

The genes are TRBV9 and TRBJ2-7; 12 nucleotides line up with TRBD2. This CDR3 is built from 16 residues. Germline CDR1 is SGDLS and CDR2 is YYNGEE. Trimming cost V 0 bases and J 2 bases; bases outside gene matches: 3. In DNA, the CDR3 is TGTGCCAGCAGCGTAGGGACTAGCGGGATGCCCTACGAGCAGTACTTC. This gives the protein CASSVGTSGMPYEQYF.

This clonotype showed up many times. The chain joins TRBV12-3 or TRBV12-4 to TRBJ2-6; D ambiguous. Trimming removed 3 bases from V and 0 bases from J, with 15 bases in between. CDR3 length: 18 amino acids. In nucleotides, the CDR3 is TGTGCCAGCAGTTTTGGCCCTCGACCAACCTCTGGGGCCAACGTCCTGACTTTC. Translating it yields CASSFGPRPTSGANVLTF.

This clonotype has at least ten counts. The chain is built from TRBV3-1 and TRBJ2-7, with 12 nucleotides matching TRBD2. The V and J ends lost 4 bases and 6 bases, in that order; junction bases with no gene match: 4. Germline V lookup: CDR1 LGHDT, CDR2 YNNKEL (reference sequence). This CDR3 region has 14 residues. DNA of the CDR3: TGTGCCAGCAGCCTGACTAGCGGGAGTGCCGAGCAGTACTTC. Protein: CASSLTSGSAEQYF.